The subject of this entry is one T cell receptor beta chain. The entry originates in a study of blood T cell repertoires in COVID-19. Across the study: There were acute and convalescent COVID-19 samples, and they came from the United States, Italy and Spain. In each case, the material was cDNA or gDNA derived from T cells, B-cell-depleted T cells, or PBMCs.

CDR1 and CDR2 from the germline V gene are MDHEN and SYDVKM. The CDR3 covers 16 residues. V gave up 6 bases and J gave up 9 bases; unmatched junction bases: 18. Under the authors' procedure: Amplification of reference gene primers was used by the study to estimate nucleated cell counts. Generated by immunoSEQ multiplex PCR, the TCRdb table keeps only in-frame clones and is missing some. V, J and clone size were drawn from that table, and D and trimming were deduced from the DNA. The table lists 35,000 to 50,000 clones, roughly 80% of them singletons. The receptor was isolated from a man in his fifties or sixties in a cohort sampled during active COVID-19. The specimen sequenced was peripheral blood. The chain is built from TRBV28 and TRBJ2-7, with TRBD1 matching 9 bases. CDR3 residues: CASRRSGGQGDFGQYF. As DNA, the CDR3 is TGTGCCAGCAGGCGCAGTGGGGGACAGGGCGACTTTGGGCAGTACTTC.